The present entry profiles one TCR beta chain with its context. The sample contains more than one DNA sequence encoding this CDR3. This sample stems from a study of blood T cell repertoires in COVID-19. Overall study: Samples came from the United States, Italy and Spain, spanning acute and convalescent COVID-19. From T cells, B-cell-depleted T cells, or PBMCs came the material, which was cDNA or gDNA.

Germline V gives CDR1 MNHNS, CDR2 SASEGT. The CDR3 spans 14 residues. The junction had 3 bases not matched to a gene; V was cut back by 3 bases and J by 4 bases. Per the study methods: The assay estimated nucleated cells by amplifying reference gene primers. The protocol was immunoSEQ multiplex PCR, while the TCRdb copy is restricted to in-frame clones and leaves out a portion. V and J calls plus clone size are reproduced from that table; the DNA served to infer D and trimming. Of approximately 170,000 clones in the sample, around 83% were seen once. V is TRBV6-1 and J is TRBJ2-7; 10 positions match TRBD2. This clonotype originated in a man between 65 and 79 years old who had recovered from COVID-19. The specimen was peripheral blood. CDR3 sequence reads: CASSEASGSYEQYF. CDR3 coding DNA: TGTGCCAGCAGTGAGGCTAGCGGGAGTTACGAGCAGTACTTC.